A selection of T cell receptor beta chains follows, all from one sample in a study of CD8 T cells in Susac syndrome. Each CDR3 protein is one row after TCRdb ran MiXCR on the immunoSEQ multiplex PCR reads. The sample holds tens of thousands of distinct CDR3 sequences; around 93% are singletons and the top ten take less than 0.16%. Source material: CD4+ T cells from PBMCs. The origin of the receptors is a human donor with Susac syndrome. Each CDR3 is given with its conserved first and last residue. The size field is filled for only some rows; it gives once, few, many or a size class.

V gene	J gene	clone size	CDR3 protein
TRBV28	TRBJ1-3	NA	CASTLTDTIYF
TRBV29-1	TRBJ2-5	NA	CSVIGGLASEETQYF
TRBV24-1	TRBJ1-4	NA	CATSERMAEKLFF
TRBV18	TRBJ2-2	NA	CASETGAGELFF
TRBV2	TRBJ2-7	NA	CASNPSVGGYEQYF
TRBV27	TRBJ1-5	once	CASSAGTPNLNQPQHF
TRBV5-1	TRBJ1-6	NA	CASSFGSGYNSPLHF
TRBV20-1	TRBJ1-2	NA	CSASQMGGAEDGYTF
TRBV6-6	TRBJ2-7	NA	CASRTSGGPYEQYF
TRBV20-1	TRBJ2-7	NA	CSASVGRGYEQYF
TRBV3-1	TRBJ2-3	NA	CASSPLTGKGDTDTQYF
TRBV10-3	TRBJ2-5	once	CATGTSGVQETQYF
TRBV28	TRBJ1-6	NA	CASSLDRGNYPLHF
TRBV5-1	TRBJ2-1	NA	CASSSRRQTLSIANEQFF
TRBV28	TRBJ2-7	NA	CASSTAGTGNRYEQYF
TRBV10-3	TRBJ2-7	once	CAISEGQYEQYF
TRBV7-9	TRBJ1-5	NA	CASSLGVGSSNQPQHF